This T cell receptor beta chain derives from a study of CD8 T cells in ankylosing spondylitis. Study-level results: Clones linked to disease, bearing a CD8+ phenotype, were relatively rare in peripheral blood. Certain motif variants had earlier appeared in reactive arthritis synovial fluid and blood. Reportedly, matched ankylosing spondylitis synovial fluid was significantly enriched for disease-linked clones. Ankylosing spondylitis blood seemed to carry a telltale TCR beta motif made of fewer than 10 highly homologous variants.

Germline V lookup: CDR1 DFQATT, CDR2 SNEGSKA (reference sequence). The CDR3 length is 14 residues. This clonotype was observed a handful of times. Antigen: not known. Making use of molecular barcodes, quantitative 5'-RACE generated TCR beta libraries. MiXCR, applied by TCRdb to the 5' RACE reads, yields one record per CDR3 protein. The data contain approximately 540,000 distinct CDR3 sequences, 10% to 15% of them singletons. The material sequenced was blood, either unsorted or a sorted T cell fraction (not recorded which). V and J are TRBV20-1 and TRBJ2-1, with TRBD2 matching over 12 bases. The origin of this receptor is a male donor with ankylosing spondylitis. CDR3 DNA sequence: TGCAGGGGGGCGACTAGCGGGAGCAGTAATGAGCAGTTCTTC. Translating it yields CRGATSGSSNEQFF.